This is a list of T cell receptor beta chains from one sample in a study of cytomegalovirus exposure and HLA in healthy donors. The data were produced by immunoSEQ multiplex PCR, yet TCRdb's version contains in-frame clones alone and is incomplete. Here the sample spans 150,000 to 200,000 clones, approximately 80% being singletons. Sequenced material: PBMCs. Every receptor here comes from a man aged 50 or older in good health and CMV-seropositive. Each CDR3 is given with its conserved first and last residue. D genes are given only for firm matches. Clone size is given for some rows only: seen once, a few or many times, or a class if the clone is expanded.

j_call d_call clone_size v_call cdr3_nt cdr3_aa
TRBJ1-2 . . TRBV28 TGTGCCAGCAGTTTAGGAGCGCGGGGGATCTATGGCTACACCTTC CASSLGARGIYGYTF
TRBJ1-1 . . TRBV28 TGTGCCAGCAGTCCTCGGACAGCGAACACTGAAGCTTTCTTT CASSPRTANTEAFF
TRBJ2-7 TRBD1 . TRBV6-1 TGTGCCAGCAATAGGGACAGGCTCTACGAGCAGTACTTC CASNRDRLYEQYF
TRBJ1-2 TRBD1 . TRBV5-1 TGCGCCAGCAGCCGGGGACAGGGGGTCTATGGCTACACCTTC CASSRGQGVYGYTF
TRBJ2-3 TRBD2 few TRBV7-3 TGTGCCAGCAGCTTAACAGCCGGGACTAGCGGGGGGGCGTTTCGGACAGATACGCAGTATTTT CASSLTAGTSGGAFRTDTQYF
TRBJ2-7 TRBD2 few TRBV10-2 TGCGCCAGCAGTGACCTAGCGGGGACCGACGAGCAGTACTTC CASSDLAGTDEQYF
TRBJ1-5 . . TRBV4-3 TGCGCCAGCAGCCAACAAACAGGTCCTGAGCCCCAGCATTTT CASSQQTGPEPQHF
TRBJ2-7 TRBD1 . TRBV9 TGTGCCAGCAGCCTAGGGGGACAGGGTTCCTACGAGCAGTACTTC CASSLGGQGSYEQYF
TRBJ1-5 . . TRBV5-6 TGTGCCAGCAGAACTGGGGGGGGGCGTCGGCCCCAGCATTTT CASRTGGGRRPQHF
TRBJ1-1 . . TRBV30 TGTGCCTGGAGCCGAGGGGGGAGGGGGAACACTGAAGCTTTCTTT CAWSRGGRGNTEAFF
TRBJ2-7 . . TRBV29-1 TGCAGCGTTGTTGGGGGGTACGAGCAGTACTTC CSVVGGYEQYF
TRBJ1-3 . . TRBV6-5 TGTGCCAGCAGCCTCGGAAACACCATATATTTT CASSLGNTIYF
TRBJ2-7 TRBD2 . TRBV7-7 TGTGCTAGCAGCTTAGGGGCAGCGGGGTCCTACGAGCAGTACTTC CASSLGAAGSYEQYF
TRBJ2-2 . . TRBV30 TGTGCCTGGAATGCCGGGATGAACACCGGGGAGCTGTTTTTT CAWNAGMNTGELFF
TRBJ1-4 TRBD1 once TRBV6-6 TGTGCCAGCAGGACAGGGGGATTGGATGAAAAACTGTTTTTT CASRTGGLDEKLFF
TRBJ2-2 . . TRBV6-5 TGTGCCAGCAGCCCCGGGGGCACCGGGGAGCTGTTTTTT CASSPGGTGELFF
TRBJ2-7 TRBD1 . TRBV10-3 TGTGCCATCAGTGAGCCGGGAGGGACAGGGGACGAGCAGTACTTC CAISEPGGTGDEQYF
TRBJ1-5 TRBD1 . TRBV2 TGTGCCAGCAGGGGACAGGGGAGTAGCAATCAGCCCCAGCATTTT CASRGQGSSNQPQHF
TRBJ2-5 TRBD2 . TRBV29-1 TGCAGCGTTGAAGGTTCCGTCGGGGGGTCCTGGGAGACCCAGTACTTC CSVEGSVGGSWETQYF
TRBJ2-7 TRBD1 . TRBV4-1 TGCGCCAGCAGCCGCCGACAGGGAGAGGGCCCCTACGAGCAGTACTTC CASSRRQGEGPYEQYF
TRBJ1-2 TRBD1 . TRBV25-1 TGTGCCAGCAGTGTCCCTCGACCGGGACAGGGCTATGGCTACACCTTC CASSVPRPGQGYGYTF
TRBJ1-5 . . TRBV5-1 TGCGCCAGCAGCTTGGATGGGGCGGATAATCAGCCCCAGCATTTT CASSLDGADNQPQHF
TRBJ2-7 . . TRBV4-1 TGCGCCAGCAGCCCACGACAGAACTACGAGCAGTACTTC CASSPRQNYEQYF
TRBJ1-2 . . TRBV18 TGTGCCAGCTCACCAGGGGCTGGGAATGGCTACACCTTC CASSPGAGNGYTF
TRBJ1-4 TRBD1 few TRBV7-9 TGTGCCAGCAGCTTACAGGGGGCAACTAATGAAAAACTGTTTTTT CASSLQGATNEKLFF
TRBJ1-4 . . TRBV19 TGTGCCAGTAGTATGTGGGGCCAGAGAAGTAATAATGAAAAACTGTTTTTT CASSMWGQRSNNEKLFF
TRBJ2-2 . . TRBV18 TGTGCCAGCTCCCCGGACAGCGTGAACACCGGGGAGCTGTTTTTT CASSPDSVNTGELFF
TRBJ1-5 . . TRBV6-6 TGTGCCAGCAGTTCAGGGGCCCTTGCCGATCAGCCCCAGCATTTT CASSSGALADQPQHF
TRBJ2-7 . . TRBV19 TGTGCCAGTCAGGACAGATCCTACGAGCAGTACTTC CASQDRSYEQYF
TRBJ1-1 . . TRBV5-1 TGCGCCAGCACAATGGGACCTACCGGGGGTGAAGCTTTCTTT CASTMGPTGGEAFF
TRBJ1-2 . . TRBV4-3 TGCGCCAGCAGCCCCCGCCGCATTGCGGTATTACAGGGTGGCTACACCTTC CASSPRRIAVLQGGYTF
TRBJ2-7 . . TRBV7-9 TGTGCCAGCAGCTTAGGGCCAACAGTAGGGCAGTACTTC CASSLGPTVGQYF
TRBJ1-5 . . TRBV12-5 TGTGCTAGTGGTTTGGCGGGGGTGCAGCCCCAGCATTTT CASGLAGVQPQHF
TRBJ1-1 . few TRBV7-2 TGTGCCAGCACCATACAGCCGAACACTGAAGCTTTCTTT CASTIQPNTEAFF
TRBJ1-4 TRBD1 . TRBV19 TGTGCCAGTAGTCCGAGGACAGGGGTCGGGGAAAAACTGTTTTTT CASSPRTGVGEKLFF
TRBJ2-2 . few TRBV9 TGTGCCAGCAGCGTAACCACAGGGACCGGGGAGCCGTTTTTT CASSVTTGTGEPFF
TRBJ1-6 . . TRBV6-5 TGTGCCAGCAGTTACCCGGGGTCAAATTCACCCCTCCACTTT CASSYPGSNSPLHF
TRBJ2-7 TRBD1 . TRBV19 TGTGCCAGTAGTATCCAAGGGGGCAACTCCTACGAGCAGTACTTC CASSIQGGNSYEQYF
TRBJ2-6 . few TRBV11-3 TGTGCCAGCAGCCCCTCCGCAGGGGTGAGAGGGGCCAACGTCCTGACTTTC CASSPSAGVRGANVLTF
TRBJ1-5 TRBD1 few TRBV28 TGTGCCAGCAGTTCTGGGGACAGGGCCTATAGCAATCAGCCCCAGCATTTT CASSSGDRAYSNQPQHF
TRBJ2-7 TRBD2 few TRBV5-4 TGTGCCAGCAGCATTAGCGGGAAAGCCTACGAGCAGTACTTC CASSISGKAYEQYF
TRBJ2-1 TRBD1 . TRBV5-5 TGTGCCAGCAGCTGGGGACAGGGCTCTTGGGAGCAGTTCTTC CASSWGQGSWEQFF
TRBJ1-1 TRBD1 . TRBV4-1 TGCGCCAGCAGCCCATTGGGACAGGGAGGGAACACTGAAGCTTTCTTT CASSPLGQGGNTEAFF
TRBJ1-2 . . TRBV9 TGTGCCAGCAGCGTAGGGCCAACCTATGGCTACACCTTC CASSVGPTYGYTF
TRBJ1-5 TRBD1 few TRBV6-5 TGTGCCAGCAGTAAACAGGGGATTAGCAATCAGCCCCAGCATTTT CASSKQGISNQPQHF
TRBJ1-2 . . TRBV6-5 TGTGCCAGCAGTTACCTGGCTTTACGGGAGTCCTATGGCTACACCTTC CASSYLALRESYGYTF
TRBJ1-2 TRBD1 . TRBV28 TGTGCCAGCAGTCTAACCGGGACAGGGGGCCTTTACTATGGCTACACCTTC CASSLTGTGGLYYGYTF
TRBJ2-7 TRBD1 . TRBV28 TGTGCCAGCAGTGGACAGGGGACCTCCTACGAGCAGTACTTC CASSGQGTSYEQYF
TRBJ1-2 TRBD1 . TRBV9 TGTGCCAGCAGCGCCATTCCGGACAGGGGGAGCTATGGCTACACCTTC CASSAIPDRGSYGYTF
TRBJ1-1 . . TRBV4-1 TGCGCCAGCAGCCCCCCGGGGTTAGGAGCTTTCTTT CASSPPGLGAFF
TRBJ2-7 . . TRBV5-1 TGCGCCAGCAGCTTCGGTTCCGCGCGGAGCTCCTACGAGCAGTACTTC CASSFGSARSSYEQYF
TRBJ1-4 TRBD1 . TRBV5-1 TGCGCCAGCAGAACAACCGGGACAGGGTTTGAAAAACTGTTTTTT CASRTTGTGFEKLFF
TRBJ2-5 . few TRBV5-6 TGTGCCAGCAGCTTGGGGACAAATGAAGAGACCCAGTACTTC CASSLGTNEETQYF